This entry lists 10 T cell receptor beta chains sequenced from one sample in a study of T cell responses to AZD1222 COVID-19 vaccine. TCRdb keeps only in-frame clones here, not all; method: immunoSEQ multiplex PCR. This table has around 150,000 clones, around 90% appearing once. The sample here was peripheral blood, taken 28 days after the second AZD1222 dose. The receptor set was obtained from an adult who received the AZD1222 COVID-19 vaccine.

The V gene is TRBV11-1, the J gene TRBJ2-7; D possibly corresponds to TRBD1 (6 bases). CDR1 and CDR2 from the germline V gene are SGHAT and FQDESV (reference sequence). The CDR3 runs 12 residues. V lost 1 base, J lost 7 bases, and 8 bases lay in between. The CDR3 protein is CASSLGTGEQYF. The CDR3 DNA reads as TGTGCCAGCAGCTTAGGAACAGGGGAGCAGTACTTC.

V and J are TRBV5-6 and TRBJ2-7; a possible D gene is TRBD1 (5 bases). The V end was cut by 5 bases, the J end by 6 bases, with 18 bases between. The CDR3 spans 14 residues. The germline CDR1 and CDR2 sequences are SGHDT and YYEEEE. The CDR3 is CASRFGRTSLEQYF. The DNA of the CDR3 is TGTGCCAGCAGATTCGGACGGACATCTCTCGAGCAGTACTTC.

V gene TRBV3-1 (or the pseudogene TRBV3-2) combines with J gene TRBJ1-6, with D unresolved. The germline gives CDR1 LGHDT, CDR2 YNNKEL (reference sequence). V lost 1 base and J lost 6, with 1 base in between. The CDR3 is made up of 12 amino acids. CDR3: CASSQANSPLHF. The CDR3, as DNA: TGTGCCAGCAGCCAAGCTAATTCACCCCTCCACTTT.

V gene TRBV19 combines with J gene TRBJ1-4, with 8 bases fitting TRBD1. The CDR3 has 15 amino acids. The germline V gene encodes CDR1 LNHDA and CDR2 SQIVND (reference sequence). V shed 5 bases and J 8 bases; nucleotides not matched to a gene: 10. The CDR3 spells CASSRRTGQDEKLFF. In DNA, the CDR3 is TGTGCCAGTAGTCGGCGGACAGGGCAGGACGAAAAACTGTTTTTT.

The CDR3 DNA reads as TGCGCCAGCAGCTTGACAGGGGGCGAGGAGACCCAGTACTTC. Residues: CASSLTGGEETQYF. The chain links TRBV5-1 to TRBJ2-5; 9 bases map to TRBD1. CDR3 length equals 14 residues. Trimming took 1 base from V and 5 from J; bases not matched to a gene: 3. Germline V gene data show CDR1 as SGHRS and CDR2 as YFSETQ.

This chain joins TRBV4-1 and TRBJ1-2; D remains ambiguous. V was trimmed by 4 bases and J by 1 base, leaving 19 bases between them. Germline CDR1 is MGHRA and CDR2 is YSYEKL. The CDR3 spans 17 residues. Here the CDR3 DNA reads TGCGCCAGCAGCCTGACCCGTCCATCATTACATAACTATGGCTACACCTTC. Translation gives CASSLTRPSLHNYGYTF.

The CDR3 loop is CASSLTGGNEQFF. CDR3 DNA: TGTGCCAGCAGCTTGACGGGGGGCAATGAGCAGTTCTTC. The chain has TRBV5-8 and TRBJ2-1; 7 bases fit TRBD2. CDR3 size: 13 residues. Germline values: CDR1 SGHTS, CDR2 YDEGEE. V trimming: 1 base; J trimming: 6 bases; junction bases outside the gene matches: 1.

The chain employs TRBV4-1 and TRBJ2-7; D is uncertain. Germline V lookup: CDR1 MGHRA, CDR2 YSYEKL. This CDR3 is built from 14 residues. The germline V and J ends were trimmed by 0 bases and 1 base, with 7 bases remaining between them. As DNA, the CDR3 is TGCGCCAGCAGCCAAGAACTGGTTTCCTACGAGCAGTACTTC. Translating gives CASSQELVSYEQYF.

The chain couples TRBV4-2 to TRBJ1-1; no clear D gene. V dropped 1 base and J dropped 4 bases, with 10 bases sitting between them. The CDR3 is 14 residues long. In germline, CDR1 is LGHNA, CDR2 YNFKEQ. The CDR3, as DNA: TGTGCCAGCAGCCAAGCCCAGGAGAGCACTGAAGCTTTCTTT. As protein: CASSQAQESTEAFF.

The chain couples TRBV7-2 to TRBJ2-3, with no clear D. This CDR3 comprises 15 residues. In germline, CDR1 is SGHTA, CDR2 FQGNSA. The germline V and J ends were trimmed by 6 bases and 2 bases, with 15 bases remaining between them. The CDR3 loop is CASSRSTRPTDTQYF. CDR3 DNA: TGTGCCAGCAGTCGTAGCACCCGACCCACAGATACGCAGTATTTT.